This T cell receptor beta chain was observed in a study of post-analysis software for immune sequencing data. The table lists this clonotype with a few counts. Its cognate antigen is unknown. Findings and limits, study-wide: Comparison of patients with controls showed five or six TRBV segments more frequent in patients, TRBV5-6, TRBV5-1 and TRBV20-1 among them.

Germline CDR1 and CDR2: MNHEY and SVGAGI. This CDR3 has 16 amino acids. J was trimmed by 5 bases and V by 2 bases; bases with no gene match: 9. TCR beta cDNA libraries included unique molecular identifiers. TCRdb used MiXCR to reprocess the PCR reads, holding one entry per CDR3 protein. The data show about 540,000 distinct CDR3 sequences, 30% to 40% seen once. This TCR came from a girl younger than 18 with multiple sclerosis. The chain employs TRBV6-5 and TRBJ2-5, with 9 positions matching TRBD2. The sample consisted of blood. The CDR3 DNA sequence: TGTGCCAGCAGTTACCGATCAGCGGGGGGTGGGGAGACCCAGTACTTC. As protein: CASSYRSAGGGETQYF.